This T cell receptor (beta chain) derives from a study of blood T cell repertoires in COVID-19. This CDR3 is built from 13 residues. Trimming pared 5 bases from V and 4 bases from J, leaving 9 bases between. Germline assignment: CDR1 LNHDA and CDR2 SQIVND (reference sequence). Repertoires were generated with immunoSEQ multiplex PCR, while TCRdb's copy carries only in-frame clones and drops some. The sample holds roughly 500,000 clones, more than 75% seen once. Recovered participants had two consecutive negative NP/OP PCR tests, healthcare professional clearance, or symptom resolution. This chain connects TRBV19 to TRBJ1-5, with D tentatively TRBD1 (5 bases). Sample: PBMCs or T cells enriched from blood (not recorded which). This clonotype was sampled from a woman aged 40 to 50 who had recovered from COVID-19. The CDR3 bases are TGTGCCAGTAGTCTCTCAGGGAATCAGCCCCAGCATTTT. Translating it yields CASSLSGNQPQHF.